The 15 T cell receptor beta chains reported below all come from one sample, sequenced in a study of blood T cells in healthy people across ages. A second about 7 to 12 cycle PCR used barcoded and J-beta primers. TCRdb reprocessed the 5' RACE reads with MiXCR, giving one entry per CDR3 protein. This table holds 800,000 or so distinct CDR3 sequences, 60% to 80% found once. Sequencing input: blood. The receptors here all came from a man under 40 in good health.

V usage is TRBV3-1 and J usage is TRBJ1-5, with no clear D. V lost 0 bases, J lost 3 bases, and 9 bases lay in between. The CDR3 spans 15 residues. Germline lookup yields CDR1 LGHDT and CDR2 YNNKEL (reference sequence). The CDR3 sequence: CASSQDVGINQPQHF. The CDR3 DNA reads TGTGCCAGCAGCCAAGATGTCGGTATCAATCAGCCCCAGCATTTT.

This chain joins TRBV7-2 and TRBJ2-1, with TRBD2 matching over 10 bases. Per germline, CDR1 SGHTA and CDR2 FQGNSA. Trimming took 0 bases from V and 2 from J; bases not matched to a gene: 1. This CDR3 is built from 16 residues. The DNA for the CDR3 is TGTGCCAGCAGCTTAGCAGGGACTAGCGCCTACAATGAGCAGTTCTTC. It codes for CASSLAGTSAYNEQFF.

The genes are TRBV9 and TRBJ1-6; TRBD1 might be the D (5 bases). The CDR3 length is 14 residues. V was cut by 4 bases and J by 5 bases, with 10 bases left in between. Germline V gives CDR1 SGDLS, CDR2 YYNGEE. CDR3 in amino acids: CASSFRDHNSPLHF. Written as DNA, the CDR3 is TGTGCCAGCAGCTTCCGGGACCATAATTCACCCCTCCACTTT.

The rearrangement joins TRBV5-5 to TRBJ2-4; TRBD1 might be the D (6 bases). The germline V and J ends were trimmed by 0 bases and 3 bases, with 13 bases remaining between them. The CDR3 length is 16 residues. From germline, CDR1 is SGHKS and CDR2 YYEKEE (reference sequence). For the CDR3, the DNA is TGTGCCAGCAGCTTGGGGGGGCCGACGATCAAAAACATTCAGTACTTC. Translation gives CASSLGGPTIKNIQYF.

This clonotype was counted between two and nine times. The chain joins TRBV27 to TRBJ1-5; possible D gene TRBD1, 5 bases. The CDR3 covers 13 residues. Trimming pared 3 bases from V and 7 bases from J, leaving 10 bases between. CDR1 and CDR2 from the germline V gene are MNHEY and SMNVEV (reference sequence). The DNA for the CDR3 is TGTGCCAGCAGTTTGGGGGGGAGGCAGCCCCAGCATTTT. It is translated as CASSLGGRQPQHF.

The rearrangement joins TRBV9 to TRBJ2-1, with 10 bases fitting TRBD2. The germline V gene has CDR1 SGDLS and CDR2 YYNGEE. This CDR3 comprises 14 residues. Trimming took 4 bases from V and 9 from J; bases not matched to a gene: 7. CDR3 loop: CASSYSGTSVEQFF. CDR3 DNA sequence: TGTGCCAGCAGCTATTCCGGGACTAGCGTTGAGCAGTTCTTC.

This rearrangement joins TRBV12-3 or TRBV12-4 to TRBJ1-1; D gene unclear. V was shortened by 6 bases and J by 4 bases, with 6 bases between the two germline ends. The CDR3 contains 11 residues. This CDR3 is CASSPATEAFF. CDR3 DNA: TGTGCCAGCAGCCCTGCCACTGAAGCTTTCTTT.

This clonotype was observed a few times. This chain connects TRBV6-4 to TRBJ2-3, with unresolved D. The CDR3 totals 15 residues. V lost 6 bases and J 2 bases, leaving 15 bases between the germline ends. Germline V CDR1 and CDR2: MRHNA, SNTAGT. CDR3 protein: CASSADRGPTDTQYF. DNA of the CDR3: TGTGCCAGCAGCGCTGACCGAGGACCCACAGATACGCAGTATTTT.

Only a few counts were recorded for this clonotype. This chain links TRBV29-1 with TRBJ2-7, with D perhaps TRBD2 (5 bases). The CDR3 extends over 13 amino acids. Trimming left V 4 bases short and J 9 bases short, with 19 bases between. CDR1 SQVTM and CDR2 ANQGSEA come from the germline V gene. DNA of the CDR3: TGCAGCGTTGGCGATCCAGCGGCTACGAGGCAGTACTTC. It is translated as CSVGDPAATRQYF.

A single count supports this clonotype. This CDR3 is CTCGGTGTNEKLFF. The CDR3 bases are TGCACCTGTGGGGGGACAGGGACGAATGAAAAACTGTTTTTT. The rearrangement joins TRBV29-1 to TRBJ1-4; 9 positions agree with TRBD1. Germline values: CDR1 SQVTM, CDR2 ANQGSEA. The CDR3 covers 14 residues.

This chain joins TRBV5-1 and TRBJ2-2; 9 bases are a match to TRBD1. Trimming cost V 2 bases and J 0 bases; bases outside gene matches: 2. The CDR3 runs to 16 residues. Germline V gene data show CDR1 as SGHRS and CDR2 as YFSETQ. The CDR3 spells CASSFWTGANTGELFF. Here the CDR3 DNA reads TGCGCCAGCAGCTTTTGGACAGGGGCGAACACCGGGGAGCTGTTTTTT.

The chain couples TRBV6-2 or TRBV6-3 to TRBJ2-3; D might be TRBD2 (6 bases). This CDR3 is 15 amino acids long. The germline V gene has CDR1 MNHEY and CDR2 SVGEGT. The V and J ends lost 2 bases and 6 bases respectively, with 15 bases between them. CDR3: CASSYRGTRVDTQYF. The DNA for the CDR3 is TGTGCCAGCAGTTACCGGGGGACCAGGGTGGATACGCAGTATTTT.

This clonotype was detected a few times. The chain joins TRBV4-3 to TRBJ2-7; 7 positions agree with TRBD1. The CDR3 is made up of 15 amino acids. The germline CDR1 and CDR2 sequences are LGHNA and YSLEER. The ends lost 0 bases at V and 2 bases at J; junction bases unmatched: 4. The CDR3 bases are TGCGCCAGCAGCCAAGAATCGACAGGGACCTACGAGCAGTACTTC. Residues: CASSQESTGTYEQYF.

The CDR3 spells CASSTTQGTYYEQYF. CDR3 coding DNA: TGTGCCAGCAGTACTACACAGGGGACCTACTACGAGCAGTACTTC. The V call is TRBV27, the J call TRBJ2-7, with 7 bases matching TRBD1. The CDR3 extends over 15 amino acids. Germline V gene lookup returns CDR1 MNHEY and CDR2 SMNVEV (reference sequence). V lost 5 bases and J lost 3; bases outside the gene matches: 10.

This chain joins TRBV4-3 and TRBJ2-1; D is unclear. This CDR3 region has 13 residues. Deletions cut 0 bases from V and 8 bases from J, with 8 bases between. Germline lookup yields CDR1 LGHNA and CDR2 YSLEER. The CDR3 region has the DNA TGCGCCAGCAGCCAAGATCTTGTCGATGAGCAGTTCTTC. The encoded protein is CASSQDLVDEQFF.